A single T cell receptor beta chain is shown here with its context. This specimen comes from a study of T cell responses to AZD1222 COVID-19 vaccine. The assay was immunoSEQ multiplex PCR, and TCRdb's table has in-frame clones only and misses some. The sample consists of about 160,000 clones, approximately 91% of them appearing once. The sample consisted of peripheral blood, taken on day 0 of AZD1222 vaccination. The origin of this receptor is an adult in good health.

For the CDR3, the DNA is TGTGCCAGCAGCTTGATGTGGGATAACTATGGCTACACCTTC. Translating gives CASSLMWDNYGYTF. The V and J genes are TRBV7-9 and TRBJ1-2; D remains unclear. This CDR3 has 14 residues. The V gene lost 3 bases and the J gene lost 1 base, with 9 bases spanning the gap. Germline lookup yields CDR1 SEHNR and CDR2 FQNEAQ (reference sequence).